This entry lists 30 T cell receptor beta chains sequenced from one sample in a study of blood T cell repertoires in COVID-19. Profiled with immunoSEQ multiplex PCR; TCRdb holds only in-frame clones, not every one. The data show some 120,000 clones, approximately 82% seen once. Source material: peripheral blood. Receptor source: a young man with acute or convalescent COVID-19.

This chain connects TRBV2 to TRBJ2-3, with 8 bases that match TRBD2. CDR3 length equals 15 residues. The germline V gene encodes CDR1 SNHLY and CDR2 FYNNEI. V shed 6 bases, J shed 4 bases, and the junction held 9 bases outside the gene matches. CDR3 residues: CASRQLAVGADTQYF. For the CDR3, the DNA is TGTGCCAGCAGGCAACTAGCGGTGGGCGCAGATACGCAGTATTTT.

V and J are TRBV9 and TRBJ2-1; TRBD2 aligns across 8 bases. CDR3 length: 15 residues. The V and J ends lost 4 bases and 7 bases, in that order; junction bases with no gene match: 10. Germline CDR1 reads SGDLS; CDR2 reads YYNGEE. The CDR3 sequence is CASSPGLVSSNEQFF. The DNA of the CDR3 is TGTGCCAGCAGCCCGGGACTAGTATCATCTAATGAGCAGTTCTTC.

The chain joins TRBV7-3 to TRBJ2-7; a weak D match, TRBD1 (6 bases). Trimming stripped 5 bases from V and 0 bases from J, with 14 bases between. The CDR3 length is 15 residues. From germline, CDR1 is SGHTA and CDR2 FQGTGA. The DNA of the CDR3 is TGTGCCAGCAGCCCGGACAGTTCTCCCTCCTACGAGCAGTACTTC. Translating gives CASSPDSSPSYEQYF.

This rearrangement joins TRBV10-3 to TRBJ2-1; 11 positions match TRBD2. The CDR3 has 13 residues. V was clipped by 3 bases and J by 13 bases; unmatched bases: 5. Looked up from germline, CDR1 is ENHRY and CDR2 is SYGVKD. The CDR3 DNA follows: TGTGCCATCAGTGATACTAGCGGGAGTTATCAGTTCTTC. It is translated as CAISDTSGSYQFF.

V and J are TRBV21-1 and TRBJ2-7; TRBD2 is taken as the D call from the table, unchecked against the DNA. TRBV21-1 represents a pseudogene. The CDR3 contains 14 residues. The CDR3 DNA reads as TGTGCCAGCAGCAAAGCGATCCCAGCGGGGGAGCAGTACGTC. It specifies CASSKAIPAGEQYV.

The chain joins TRBV2 to TRBJ1-3, with D tentatively TRBD1 (6 bases). CDR1 and CDR2 from the germline V gene are SNHLY and FYNNEI. This CDR3 contains 15 residues. V was pared by 5 bases and J by 0 bases, with 11 bases between. The CDR3 here is CASSKGTFSGNTIYF. In DNA form, the CDR3 reads TGTGCCAGCAGTAAAGGGACATTCTCTGGAAACACCATATATTTT.

CDR3 sequence (DNA): TGTGCCACCAGTGACAGTAGGACTAGCGTCTGGGACAATGAGCAGTTCTTC. Translation: CATSDSRTSVWDNEQFF. The chain is built from TRBV24-1 and TRBJ2-1, with TRBD2 identical over 9 bases. The CDR3 is 17 residues long. CDR1 is KGHDR, CDR2 SFDVKD, per germline. V gave up 4 bases and J gave up 5 bases; unmatched junction bases: 11.

This clone occurred once. The chain links TRBV9 to TRBJ2-3, with D possibly matching TRBD1 (7 bases). Per the germline V gene, CDR1 is SGDLS and CDR2 is YYNGEE. Deletions cut 3 bases from V and 0 bases from J, with 23 bases between. The CDR3 loop spans 19 amino acids. The CDR3 loop is CASSAHTGGQTYSTDTQYF. In nucleotides, the CDR3 is TGTGCCAGCAGCGCGCATACCGGGGGACAGACCTATAGCACAGATACGCAGTATTTT.

V gene TRBV13 combines with J gene TRBJ2-7; 9 bases line up with TRBD2. The V gene's germline CDR1 is PRHDT and CDR2 FYEKMQ (reference sequence). The CDR3 has 18 residues. The trim removed 4 bases at V and 1 base at J, leaving 14 bases unmatched. The CDR3 sequence is CASSSYRTSVSWSYEQYF. CDR3 DNA sequence: TGTGCCAGCAGCTCATACCGGACTAGCGTCTCCTGGTCCTACGAGCAGTACTTC.

The CDR3 spells CASSFSRGNTEAFF. The CDR3 bases are TGCGCCAGCAGCTTTTCCAGGGGGAACACTGAAGCTTTCTTT. The chain couples TRBV5-1 to TRBJ1-1, with a possible D match to TRBD1 (6 bases). The CDR3 has 14 residues. CDR1 SGHRS and CDR2 YFSETQ come from the germline V gene. V was trimmed by 2 bases and J by 1 base, leaving 9 bases between them.

The chain recombines TRBV5-1 with TRBJ2-1, with TRBD2 matching over 9 bases. Losses at the gene ends were 5 bases for V and 4 bases for J; bases not matched to a gene: 10. This CDR3 is 16 amino acids long. Germline V gene data show CDR1 as SGHRS and CDR2 as YFSETQ. The CDR3 DNA reads as TGCGCCAGCAGTTTCGAGGGCGGGAGGGGATACAATGAGCAGTTCTTC. Translating it yields CASSFEGGRGYNEQFF.

The chain links TRBV11-2 to TRBJ1-3, with a weak D call TRBD1 (5 bases). CDR3 length: 17 residues. The germline CDR1 and CDR2 sequences are SGHAT and FQNNGV. Trimming removed 3 bases from V and 0 bases from J, with 15 bases in between. The CDR3 spells CASSLYFGGNSGNTIYF. In DNA, the CDR3 is TGTGCCAGCAGCTTGTACTTCGGGGGGAACTCTGGAAACACCATATATTTT. The entire variable domain, with the rest obtained from reference TRBV11-2 and TRBJ1-3, is as follows: EAGVAQSPRYKIIEKRQSVAFWCNPISGHATLYWYQQILGQGPKLLIQFQNNGVVDDSQLPKDRFSAERLKGVDSTLKIQPAKLEDSAVYLCASSLYFGGNSGNTIYFGEGSWLTVV.

This chain links TRBV28 with TRBJ2-1; TRBD1 aligns across 7 bases. V lost 6 bases and J lost 2; bases outside the gene matches: 7. The CDR3 consists of 15 residues. Germline lookup yields CDR1 MDHEN and CDR2 SYDVKM. The CDR3 spells CASSPNRGAYNEQFF. The CDR3 DNA sequence: TGTGCCAGCAGCCCTAACAGGGGAGCCTACAATGAGCAGTTCTTC.

This clone appeared a few times. The chain links TRBV6-5 to TRBJ2-1; TRBD2 matches 7 bases. The CDR3 has 15 amino acids. Germline CDR1 reads MNHEY; CDR2 reads SVGAGI. V dropped 2 bases and J dropped 0; count of bases not matched to a gene: 1. CDR3 residues: CASSYSGDSYNEQFF. Written as DNA, the CDR3 is TGTGCCAGCAGTTACAGCGGGGACTCCTACAATGAGCAGTTCTTC.

This chain uses TRBV12-3 or TRBV12-4 with TRBJ2-7, with TRBD1 matching 7 bases. With V trimmed by 5 bases and J by 0 bases, 1 base remained unmatched. The CDR3 is 13 residues long. For the CDR3, the DNA is TGTGCCAGCAGTAGGGACAGCTCCTACGAGCAGTACTTC. It encodes CASSRDSSYEQYF.

The gene calls are TRBV5-4 and TRBJ1-4; weak D call: TRBD1 (6 bases). Between the trimmed V and J ends, which lost 0 bases and 8 bases, there was a span of 11 bases. CDR3 size: 14 residues. The germline gives CDR1 SGHNT, CDR2 YYREEE (reference sequence). The CDR3 bases are TGTGCCAGCAGCTTGGCGACAGGACCCGAAAAACTGTTTTTT. Translated: CASSLATGPEKLFF. The variable domain in full, with the rest retrieved from reference TRBV5-4 and TRBJ1-4, is ETGVTQSPTHLIKTRGQQVTLRCSSQSGHNTVSWYQQALGQGPQFIFQYYREEENGRGNFPPRFSGLQFPNYSSELNVNALELDDSALYLCASSLATGPEKLFFGSGTQLSVL.

This clone occurred a few times. The V call is TRBV7-9, the J call TRBJ2-1; D is ambiguous. This CDR3 is built from 12 residues. CDR1 and CDR2 (germline): SEHNR, FQNEAQ (reference sequence). Trimming took off 2 bases at V and 8 bases at J, with 7 bases between the two ends. CDR3 in amino acids: CASSLRRDEQFF. DNA for the CDR3: TGTGCCAGCAGCTTAAGACGGGATGAGCAGTTCTTC. Full variable domain (remainder filled in from reference TRBV7-9 and TRBJ2-1): DTGVSQNPRHKITKRGQNVTFRCDPISEHNRLYWYRQTLGQGPEFLTYFQNEAQLEKSRLLSDRFSAERPKGSFSTLEIQRTEQGDSAMYLCASSLRRDEQFFGPGTRLTVL.

This sequence joins TRBV5-1 and TRBJ1-5; D may be TRBD1 (6 bases). CDR3 length: 14 residues. The ends were cut back, 0 bases at V and 4 bases at J, with 8 bases in the middle. The germline V gene encodes CDR1 SGHRS and CDR2 YFSETQ. Written as DNA, the CDR3 is TGCGCCAGCAGCTTGGAAGGGGGAAATCAGCCCCAGCATTTT. Protein sequence: CASSLEGGNQPQHF.

The rearrangement links TRBV6-5 to TRBJ2-1; tentatively, D is TRBD2 (7 bases). CDR3 length: 15 residues. V shed 5 bases and J shed 5 bases, with 16 bases lying between them. From germline, CDR1 is MNHEY and CDR2 SVGAGI. The CDR3 sequence: CASSPLEGGHNEQFF. The DNA for the CDR3 is TGTGCCAGCAGTCCCCTCGAGGGGGGGCACAATGAGCAGTTCTTC.

The V call is TRBV18, the J call TRBJ2-7; 9 bases agree with TRBD1. Germline lookup yields CDR1 KGHSH and CDR2 LQKENI. The trim removed 4 bases at V and 1 base at J, leaving 8 bases unmatched. There are 16 residues in the CDR3. As DNA, the CDR3 is TGTGCCAGCTCACTAGGACAGGGGAAATTTTCCTACGAGCAGTACTTC. Translating gives CASSLGQGKFSYEQYF.

In DNA form, the CDR3 reads TGTGCCAGCAGCTTAATAACACTAGCGGGAGGGTGGTTGGAGACCCAGTACTTC. Amino acids: CASSLITLAGGWLETQYF. V usage is TRBV7-9 and J usage is TRBJ2-5; 13 nucleotides agree with TRBD2. This CDR3 has 18 residues. Trimming took 2 bases from V and 5 from J; bases not matched to a gene: 11. Germline CDR1 is SEHNR and CDR2 is FQNEAQ (reference sequence). The full variable domain, rest sourced from reference TRBV7-9 and TRBJ2-5, is DTGVSQNPRHKITKRGQNVTFRCDPISEHNRLYWYRQTLGQGPEFLTYFQNEAQLEKSRLLSDRFSAERPKGSFSTLEIQRTEQGDSAMYLCASSLITLAGGWLETQYFGPGTRLLVL.

The chain employs TRBV30 and TRBJ2-5; a weak D match, TRBD2 (6 bases). This CDR3 is 13 amino acids long. V was pared by 3 bases and J by 2 bases, with 10 bases between. CDR1 is GTSNPN and CDR2 is SVGIG in the germline V gene (reference sequence). CDR3 protein: CAWRGLLQETQYF. The CDR3 bases are TGTGCCTGGAGGGGACTTCTACAAGAGACCCAGTACTTC.

On this clone itself: The junction departs from the called germline gene at one end, perhaps through a read error. The chain couples TRBV3-1 (or the pseudogene TRBV3-2) to TRBJ1-3; perhaps TRBD1 as D (6 bases). This CDR3 spans 15 amino acids. Germline V gene lookup returns CDR1 LGHDT and CDR2 YNNKEL (reference sequence). DNA for the CDR3: TGTGCCAGCAGACAAGCCAGGGGTCCTGGAAACACCATATATTTT. Protein sequence: CASRQARGPGNTIYF.

The rearrangement links TRBV6-1 to TRBJ1-4; the D is unclear. CDR1 is MNHNS and CDR2 is SASEGT in the germline V gene. This CDR3 is built from 14 residues. Trimming removed 1 base from V and 8 bases from J, with 11 bases in between. This chain's CDR3 is CASSEESSGEKLFF. CDR3 bases: TGTGCCAGCAGTGAAGAGTCCTCGGGAGAAAAACTGTTTTTT.

This clone was recorded only once. The chain joins TRBV5-1 to TRBJ1-2; D uncertain. This CDR3 contains 13 residues. The ends were cut back, 4 bases at V and 6 bases at J, with 13 bases in the middle. Germline CDR1 and CDR2: SGHRS and YFSETQ. The CDR3 sequence is CASSIPEEHGYTF. The CDR3 region has the DNA TGCGCCAGCAGCATCCCGGAGGAGCATGGCTACACCTTC.

The V call is TRBV7-6, the J call TRBJ1-3; D remains unclear. The germline V gene has CDR1 SGHVS and CDR2 FNYEAQ. The CDR3 length is 17 residues. The V end lost 0 bases, the J end lost 0 bases, and 12 bases lay between the germline ends. CDR3 region: CASSLARGWSSGNTIYF. The CDR3 DNA sequence: TGTGCCAGCAGCTTAGCTCGGGGTTGGAGCTCTGGAAACACCATATATTTT.

This chain connects TRBV7-2 to TRBJ1-2; D is undetermined. The CDR3 runs to 13 residues. Trimming cost V 2 bases and J 5 bases, with 9 bases left between them. Per germline, CDR1 SGHTA and CDR2 FQGNSA. The CDR3 coding sequence is TGTGCCAGCAGCTTATATGCTACTTATGGCTACACCTTC. Its protein product is CASSLYATYGYTF.

The V call is TRBV4-1, the J call TRBJ1-5; no clear D gene. This CDR3 has 15 residues. Trimming cost V 1 base and J 7 bases, with 14 bases left between them. The germline CDR1 and CDR2 sequences are MGHRA and YSYEKL. The CDR3 loop reads CASSQGLAGIQPQHF. As DNA, the CDR3 is TGCGCCAGCAGCCAAGGGTTAGCGGGGATCCAGCCCCAGCATTTT.

This clone showed up just once. The chain combines TRBV12-5 with TRBJ2-5; 8 bases are shared with TRBD2. Trimming removed 3 bases from V and 4 bases from J; junction bases left unmatched: 7. The germline V gene has CDR1 LGHNT and CDR2 FRNRAP. This CDR3 has 15 residues. The CDR3 sequence: CASGLRREVRETQYF. In DNA form, the CDR3 reads TGTGCTAGTGGTTTAAGGCGGGAGGTGCGAGAGACCCAGTACTTC.

The rearrangement links TRBV9 to TRBJ1-4; 9 bases fit TRBD1. In germline, CDR1 is SGDLS, CDR2 YYNGEE. V dropped 0 bases and J dropped 2; count of bases not matched to a gene: 14. This CDR3 region has 20 residues. The CDR3 nucleotides read TGTGCCAGCAGCGTAGCTTCGACAGGGGGAGGGTCGGGCACTAATGAAAAACTGTTTTTT. This gives the protein CASSVASTGGGSGTNEKLFF.